This T cell receptor (beta chain) was profiled in a study of blood T cell repertoires in COVID-19. Clones were read by immunoSEQ multiplex PCR, and TCRdb kept only the in-frame ones, dropping some. Here the sample spans about 160,000 clones, about 80% being singletons. The CDR3 is 15 amino acids. The V gene end was trimmed by 2 bases and the J gene end by 2 bases; junction bases not matched to a gene: 5. Germline assignment: CDR1 SGHRS and CDR2 YFSETQ. The sample taken for sequencing was peripheral blood. The receptor was isolated from a woman of 80 years or more with acute or convalescent COVID-19. The chain combines TRBV5-1 with TRBJ2-7, with 9 bases aligning to TRBD2. In DNA, the CDR3 is TGCGCCAGCAGCTTATCTAGCGGGGTCACCTACGAGCAGTACTTC. It yields the protein CASSLSSGVTYEQYF. The complete variable domain, with remaining parts taken from reference TRBV5-1 and TRBJ2-7, reads KAGVTQTPRYLIKTRGQQVTLSCSPISGHRSVSWYQQTPGQGLQFLFEYFSETQRNKGNFPGRFSGRQFSNSRSEMNVSTLELGDSALYLCASSLSSGVTYEQYFGPGTRLTVT.